What follows are 4 T cell receptor beta chains derived from one specimen sequenced in a study of breast tumors, draining lymph nodes, adjacent tissues (dated by TCRdb to between 2015 and 2016). Lymph node samples were obtained from the axillary draining lymph nodes of breast cancer patients. The library was generated by multiplex PCR. Data came from an Illumina HiSeq 2000. TCRdb trimmed the raw reads at Q25, called clones with MiXCR and kept productive beta chains. CDR3 protein duplicates are merged, each entry listing the most common genes and DNA. The sample records approximately 120,000 distinct CDR3 sequences, 20% to 25% of which are singletons. Roughly 2% of the sample is held by the ten biggest clonotypes. The sequenced sample was axillary lymph node tissue. The receptors come from a female donor with breast cancer. Some clones in this sample may be carry-over from other donors' samples.

Details on this clonotype: A read error is possible here, since a much larger clone lies one base away. V and J are TRBV19 and TRBJ2-1; 11 nucleotides match TRBD2. The length of the CDR3 is 16 residues. Looked up from germline, CDR1 is LNHDA and CDR2 is SQIVND (reference sequence). CDR3 coding DNA: TGTGCCAGTAGTAACCCACTAGCGGGAGCGGAAAATGGGCAGTTCTTC. Its translation: CASSNPLAGAENGQFF.

There are many counts of this clonotype. The chain employs TRBV4-1 and TRBJ2-7, with D hard to call. Germline V gives CDR1 MGHRA, CDR2 YSYEKL. Trimming removed 0 bases from V and 3 bases from J, with 6 bases in between. This CDR3 has 13 residues. The CDR3 DNA is TGCGCCAGCAGCCAAGACCCCAACTACGAGCAGTACTTC. As protein: CASSQDPNYEQYF.

Ten or more counts support this clonotype. This chain joins TRBV6-5 and TRBJ1-4; TRBD1 agrees at 10 bases. The germline CDR1 and CDR2 sequences are MNHEY and SVGAGI. CDR3 size: 14 residues. J lost 4 bases, V lost 6 bases, and 2 bases had no gene match. The CDR3 loop reads CASSRDRGNEKLFF. CDR3 DNA sequence: TGTGCCAGCAGCAGGGACAGGGGTAATGAAAAACTGTTTTTT.

This clonotype was counted many times. The CDR3, as DNA: TGTGCCACCAGCAGAGGTTCAGGGGATTATGAGCAGTTCTTC. It is translated as CATSRGSGDYEQFF. This chain connects TRBV15 to TRBJ2-1; D perhaps matches TRBD1 (6 bases). V was trimmed by 1 base and J by 8 bases, leaving 12 bases between them. The CDR3 is made up of 14 amino acids. Germline V CDR1 and CDR2: LNHNV, YYDKDF (reference sequence).